The 11 T cell receptor beta chains below were found in one sample sequenced in a study of human T cells and chemical hapten exposure. Regarding time point: pre-sensitization, week 0. Treatment described: therapeutic diphenylcyclopropenone sensitization with weekly scalp DPC. TCRdb recomputed calls from the RACE reads with MiXCR, one row per CDR3 protein. The sample carries over 300,000 distinct CDR3 sequences, approximately 5.1% recorded once. This specimen consisted of whole blood, obtained in connection with sensitization to the hapten diphenylcyclopropenone (DPC). The receptors shown here come from a woman aged 50 to 65 with alopecia areata. Some clones in this sample may be carry-over from other donors' samples.

This clonotype was counted only a few times. This rearrangement joins TRBV12-3 or TRBV12-4 to TRBJ1-2, with a weak D call TRBD1 (6 bases). This CDR3 contains 14 residues. Trimming shortened V by 3 bases and J by 2 bases, and 10 bases separated the two germline ends. This CDR3 is CASSFTGSNYGYTF. The CDR3 nucleotides are TGTGCCAGCAGTTTTACAGGGAGCAACTATGGCTACACCTTC.

This clonotype was seen repeatedly, ten times or more. This chain links TRBV13 with TRBJ2-7; a weak D match, TRBD2 (5 bases). Germline lookup yields CDR1 PRHDT and CDR2 FYEKMQ (reference sequence). Between the trimmed V and J ends, which lost 4 bases and 7 bases, there was a span of 14 bases. The CDR3 totals 13 residues. CDR3 sequence (DNA): TGTGCCAGCAGCTCCTTTAGGACGGGGGAGCAGTACTTC. Amino acids: CASSSFRTGEQYF.

This clonotype was observed a handful of times. V usage is TRBV7-9 and J usage is TRBJ2-2; tentative D call: TRBD1 (5 bases). This CDR3 contains 15 residues. The V end was cut by 6 bases, the J end by 2 bases, with 13 bases between. Germline V gene data show CDR1 as SEHNR and CDR2 as FQNEAQ (reference sequence). The CDR3 sequence is CASRPRQRNTGELFF. The DNA for the CDR3 is TGTGCCAGCAGGCCGAGACAGAGAAACACCGGGGAGCTGTTTTTT.

This clonotype was seen at least ten times. The V gene is TRBV20-1, the J gene TRBJ1-1; D gene uncertain. This CDR3 is built from 14 residues. Germline V lookup: CDR1 DFQATT, CDR2 SNEGSKA (reference sequence). Trimming pared 2 bases from V and 4 bases from J, leaving 14 bases between. CDR3 sequence: CSARSFDGSTEAFF. For the CDR3, the DNA is TGCAGTGCTAGATCCTTCGACGGAAGCACTGAAGCTTTCTTT.

This clonotype has only a few counts. The chain carries TRBV9 and TRBJ1-2; no clear D gene. From germline, CDR1 is SGDLS and CDR2 YYNGEE. The germline V and J ends were trimmed by 4 bases and 4 bases, with 11 bases remaining between them. The CDR3 covers 13 residues. CDR3 in amino acids: CASSPTAIYGYTF. CDR3 DNA sequence: TGTGCCAGCAGCCCCACGGCTATCTATGGCTACACCTTC.

In this sample, this clonotype turned up a few times. J is TRBJ2-1 and V is TRBV20-1; no definite D call. The CDR3 covers 13 residues. Between the trimmed V and J ends, which lost 5 bases and 4 bases, there was a span of 12 bases. Germline V gene sequence: CDR1 DFQATT, CDR2 SNEGSKA (reference sequence). For the CDR3, the DNA is TGCAGTGCTTCTAGTATTCCTTACAATGAGCAGTTCTTC. Translated, it gives CSASSIPYNEQFF.

The rearrangement links TRBV7-9 to TRBJ2-7; 11 bases align to TRBD2. The J segment lost 0 bases and the V segment lost 1 base, leaving 11 bases of the junction unmatched. The CDR3 has 19 residues. Germline CDR1 SEHNR, CDR2 FQNEAQ (reference sequence). CDR3 nucleotide sequence: TGTGCCAGCAGCTTAGTCCGTCAGACTAGCGGGAAGAGCTCCTACGAGCAGTACTTC. Translating it yields CASSLVRQTSGKSSYEQYF.

About this clonotype: One end of the junction varies from germline; a read error may be responsible. The chain recombines TRBV11-2 with TRBJ2-3; D remains ambiguous. CDR1 SGHAT and CDR2 FQNNGV come from the germline V gene. This CDR3 is built from 11 residues. Here the CDR3 reads CATSLPDTQYF. In nucleotides, the CDR3 is TGTGCCACCAGCTTACCAGATACGCAGTATTTT.

This clonotype was recorded many times. This chain connects TRBV12-5 to TRBJ2-3; D uncertain. V lost 1 base and J lost 4, with 6 bases in between. Germline V gene data show CDR1 as LGHNT and CDR2 as FRNRAP. The CDR3 extends over 13 amino acids. CDR3 in DNA: TGTGCTAGTGGTTTGGAGGAGTCAGATACGCAGTATTTT. It encodes CASGLEESDTQYF.

This clonotype was seen repeatedly, ten times or more. The chain couples TRBV13 to TRBJ2-1; 7 bases fit TRBD2. The junction had 7 bases not matched to a gene; V was cut back by 0 bases and J by 5 bases. The CDR3 has 16 residues. CDR1 PRHDT and CDR2 FYEKMQ come from the germline V gene (reference sequence). The CDR3: CASSLGSGGGNNEQFF. CDR3 in DNA: TGTGCCAGCAGCTTAGGATCAGGCGGGGGAAACAATGAGCAGTTCTTC.

This clonotype showed up many times. The CDR3 loop is CASSQTGANTQYF. The CDR3 DNA sequence: TGTGCCAGCAGCCAAACAGGGGCAAATACGCAGTATTTT. The chain joins TRBV3-1 to TRBJ2-3, with 7 bases lining up with TRBD1. The germline CDR1 and CDR2 sequences are LGHDT and YNNKEL (reference sequence). The CDR3 extends over 13 amino acids. Trimming at V came to 2 bases and at J to 7 bases, leaving 3 bases not matched to a gene.